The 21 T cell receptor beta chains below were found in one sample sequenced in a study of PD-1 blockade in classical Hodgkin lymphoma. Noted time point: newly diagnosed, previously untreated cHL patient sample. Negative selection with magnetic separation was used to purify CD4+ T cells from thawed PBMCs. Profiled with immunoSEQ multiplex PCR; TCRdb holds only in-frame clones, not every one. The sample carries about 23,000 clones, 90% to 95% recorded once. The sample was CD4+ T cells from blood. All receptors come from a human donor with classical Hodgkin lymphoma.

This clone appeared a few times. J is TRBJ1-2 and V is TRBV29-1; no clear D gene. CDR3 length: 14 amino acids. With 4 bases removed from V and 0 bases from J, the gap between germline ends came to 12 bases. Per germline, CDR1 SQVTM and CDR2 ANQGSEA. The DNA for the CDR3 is TGCAGCGTTGGGATGAGGCGGGCTAACTATGGCTACACCTTC. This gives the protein CSVGMRRANYGYTF.

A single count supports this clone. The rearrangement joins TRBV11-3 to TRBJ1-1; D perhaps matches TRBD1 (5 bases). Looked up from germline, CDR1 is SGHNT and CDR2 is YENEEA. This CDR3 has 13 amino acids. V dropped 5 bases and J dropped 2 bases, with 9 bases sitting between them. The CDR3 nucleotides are TGTGCCAGCAGCCCGGGACCCAACACTGAAGCTTTCTTT. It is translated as CASSPGPNTEAFF. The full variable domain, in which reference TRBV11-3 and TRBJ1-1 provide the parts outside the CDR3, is EAGVVQSPRYKIIEKKQPVAFWCNPISGHNTLYWYLQNLGQGPELLIRYENEEAVDDSQLPKDRFSAERLKGVDSTLKIQPAELGDSAVYLCASSPGPNTEAFFGQGTRLTVV.

For the CDR3, the DNA is TGTGCCAGCAGGGACAGAAACTCTGGAAACACCATATATTTT. Its protein product is CASRDRNSGNTIYF. The J gene is TRBJ1-3, the V gene TRBV7-9; possible D gene TRBD1, 6 bases. The CDR3 loop spans 14 amino acids. Trimming removed 6 bases from V and 0 bases from J, with 9 bases in between. Per germline, CDR1 SEHNR and CDR2 FQNEAQ (reference sequence).

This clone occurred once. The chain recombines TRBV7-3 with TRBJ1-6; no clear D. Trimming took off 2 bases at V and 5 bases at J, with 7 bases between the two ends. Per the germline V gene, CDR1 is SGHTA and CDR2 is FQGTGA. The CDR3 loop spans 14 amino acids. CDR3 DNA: TGTGCCAGCAGCTTACTCTGGAATAATTCACCCCTCCACTTT. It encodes CASSLLWNNSPLHF.

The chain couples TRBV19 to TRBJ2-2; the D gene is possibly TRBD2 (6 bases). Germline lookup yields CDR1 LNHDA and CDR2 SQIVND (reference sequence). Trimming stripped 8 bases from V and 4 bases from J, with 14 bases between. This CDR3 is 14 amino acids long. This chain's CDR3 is CASRDFGGTGELFF. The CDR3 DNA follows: TGTGCCAGTCGGGACTTCGGGGGCACCGGGGAGCTGTTTTTT.

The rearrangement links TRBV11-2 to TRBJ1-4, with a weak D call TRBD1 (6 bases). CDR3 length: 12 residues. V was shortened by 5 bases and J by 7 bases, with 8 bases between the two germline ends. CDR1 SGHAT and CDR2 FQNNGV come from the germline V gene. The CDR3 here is CASSPDSEKLFF. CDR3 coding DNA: TGTGCCAGCAGCCCGGACAGTGAAAAACTGTTTTTT. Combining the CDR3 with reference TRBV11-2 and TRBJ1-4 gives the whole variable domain EAGVAQSPRYKIIEKRQSVAFWCNPISGHATLYWYQQILGQGPKLLIQFQNNGVVDDSQLPKDRFSAERLKGVDSTLKIQPAKLEDSAVYLCASSPDSEKLFFGSGTQLSVL.

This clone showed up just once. The CDR3 sequence is CATSRYSGTKYEQYF. In DNA, the CDR3 is TGTGCCACCAGCAGATATAGCGGTACAAAATACGAGCAGTACTTC. The chain uses TRBV15 and TRBJ2-7; perhaps TRBD2 as D (6 bases). Germline-derived CDR1 and CDR2 are LNHNV and YYDKDF (reference sequence). V lost 2 bases and J 4 bases, leaving 15 bases between the germline ends. This CDR3 spans 15 amino acids. The complete variable domain, with remaining parts taken from reference TRBV15 and TRBJ2-7, reads DAMVIQNPRYQVTQFGKPVTLSCSQTLNHNVMYWYQQKSSQAPKLLFHYYDKDFNNEADTPDNFQSRRPNTSFCFLDIRSPGLGDTAMYLCATSRYSGTKYEQYFGPGTRLTVT.

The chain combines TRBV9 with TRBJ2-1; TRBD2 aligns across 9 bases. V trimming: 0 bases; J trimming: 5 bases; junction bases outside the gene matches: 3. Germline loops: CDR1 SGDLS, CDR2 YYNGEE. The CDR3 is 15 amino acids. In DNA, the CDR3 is TGTGCCAGCAGCGTAGTAAGCGGGGGGCACAATGAGCAGTTCTTC. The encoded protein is CASSVVSGGHNEQFF. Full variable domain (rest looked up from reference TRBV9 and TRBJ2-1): DSGVTQTPKHLITATGQRVTLRCSPRSGDLSVYWYQQSLDQGLQFLIQYYNGEERAKGNILERFSAQQFPDLHSELNLSSLELGDSALYFCASSVVSGGHNEQFFGPGTRLTVL.

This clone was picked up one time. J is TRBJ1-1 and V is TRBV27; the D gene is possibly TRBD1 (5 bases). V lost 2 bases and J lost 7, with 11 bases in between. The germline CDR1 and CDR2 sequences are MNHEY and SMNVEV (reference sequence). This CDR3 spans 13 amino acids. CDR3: CASSLAGRVEAFF. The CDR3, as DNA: TGTGCCAGCAGTTTAGCAGGGCGCGTTGAAGCTTTCTTT.

DNA for the CDR3: TGTGCCATCAGTAAACAGGGATTCCAGCCCCAGCATTTT. This encodes CAISKQGFQPQHF. The rearrangement joins TRBV10-3 to TRBJ1-5, with D possibly matching TRBD1 (6 bases). The length of the CDR3 is 13 residues. Germline V lookup: CDR1 ENHRY, CDR2 SYGVKD. Trimming removed 5 bases at V and 7 bases at J, with 12 bases between.

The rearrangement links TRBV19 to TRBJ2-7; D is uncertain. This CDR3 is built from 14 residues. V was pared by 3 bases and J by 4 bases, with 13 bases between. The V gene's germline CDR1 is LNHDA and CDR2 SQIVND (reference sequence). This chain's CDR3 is CASSMTVASYEQYF. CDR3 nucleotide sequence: TGTGCCAGTAGTATGACGGTTGCTAGTTACGAGCAGTACTTC.

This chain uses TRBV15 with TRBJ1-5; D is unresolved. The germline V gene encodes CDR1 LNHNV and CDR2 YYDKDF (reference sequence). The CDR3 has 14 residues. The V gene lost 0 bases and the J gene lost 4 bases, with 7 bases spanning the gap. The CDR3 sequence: CATSRDATNQPQHF. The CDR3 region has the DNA TGTGCCACCAGCAGAGATGCTACAAATCAGCCCCAGCATTTT. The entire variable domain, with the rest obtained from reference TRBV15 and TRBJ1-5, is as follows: DAMVIQNPRYQVTQFGKPVTLSCSQTLNHNVMYWYQQKSSQAPKLLFHYYDKDFNNEADTPDNFQSRRPNTSFCFLDIRSPGLGDTAMYLCATSRDATNQPQHFGDGTRLSIL.

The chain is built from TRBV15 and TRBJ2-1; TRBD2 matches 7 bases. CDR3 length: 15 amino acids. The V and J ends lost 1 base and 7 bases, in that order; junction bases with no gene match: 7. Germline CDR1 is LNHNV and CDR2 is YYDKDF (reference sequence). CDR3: CATSRGLAARNEQFF. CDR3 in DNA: TGTGCCACCAGCAGAGGGCTAGCGGCCCGAAATGAGCAGTTCTTC.

The CDR3 DNA is TGTGCCAGCAGTACGGGATTTAGTAGGTACAATGAGCAGTTCTTC. Translation gives CASSTGFSRYNEQFF. The chain employs TRBV5-6 and TRBJ2-1; possible D gene TRBD2, 5 bases. CDR3 size: 15 residues. Germline V gene sequence: CDR1 SGHDT, CDR2 YYEEEE. Trimming left V 5 bases short and J 4 bases short, with 16 bases between. Complete variable domain (other parts from reference TRBV5-6 and TRBJ2-1): DAGVTQSPTHLIKTRGQQVTLRCSPKSGHDTVSWYQQALGQGPQFIFQYYEEEERQRGNFPDRFSGHQFPNYSSELNVNALLLGDSALYLCASSTGFSRYNEQFFGPGTRLTVL.

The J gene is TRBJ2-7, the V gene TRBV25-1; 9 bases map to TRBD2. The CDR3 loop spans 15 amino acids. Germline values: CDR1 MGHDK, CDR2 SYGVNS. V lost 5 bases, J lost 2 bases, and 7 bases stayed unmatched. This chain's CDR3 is CASSPRASGAYEQYF. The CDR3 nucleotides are TGTGCCAGCAGTCCGAGGGCTAGCGGGGCCTACGAGCAGTACTTC.

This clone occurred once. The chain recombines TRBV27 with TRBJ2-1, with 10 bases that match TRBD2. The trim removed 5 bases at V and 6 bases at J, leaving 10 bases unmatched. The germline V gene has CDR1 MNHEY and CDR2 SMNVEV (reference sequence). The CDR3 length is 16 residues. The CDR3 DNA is TGTGCCAGCAGTCCTAGCGGGAGAGGGGGTTCCAATGAGCAGTTCTTC. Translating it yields CASSPSGRGGSNEQFF.

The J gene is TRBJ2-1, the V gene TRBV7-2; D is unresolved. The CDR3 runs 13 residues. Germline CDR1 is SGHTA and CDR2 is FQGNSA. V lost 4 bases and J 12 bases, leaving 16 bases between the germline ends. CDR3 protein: CASSSPRTGRQFF. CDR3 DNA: TGTGCCAGCAGCTCCCCTCGGACCGGGCGGCAGTTCTTC.

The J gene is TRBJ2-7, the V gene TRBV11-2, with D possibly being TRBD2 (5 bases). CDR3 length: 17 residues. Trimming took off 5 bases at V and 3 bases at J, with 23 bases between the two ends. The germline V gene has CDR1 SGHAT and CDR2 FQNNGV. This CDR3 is CASSPGPPLAPSYEQYF. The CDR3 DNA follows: TGTGCCAGCAGCCCCGGCCCCCCTCTAGCTCCCAGCTACGAGCAGTACTTC.

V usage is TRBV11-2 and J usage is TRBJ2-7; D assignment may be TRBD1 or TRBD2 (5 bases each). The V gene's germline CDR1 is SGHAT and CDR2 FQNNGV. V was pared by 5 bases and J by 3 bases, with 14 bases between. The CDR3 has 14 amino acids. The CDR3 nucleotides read TGTGCCAGCAGCCCCCGGGACCGATTCTACGAGCAGTACTTC. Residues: CASSPRDRFYEQYF.

The CDR3 DNA sequence: TGTGCCAGCAGCCGTGGGACCGCAAACGAGCAGTACTTC. Its protein product is CASSRGTANEQYF. The J gene is TRBJ2-7, the V gene TRBV11-2; D assignment may be TRBD1 or TRBD2 (5 bases each). Germline CDR1 SGHAT, CDR2 FQNNGV. Trimming pared 5 bases from V and 5 bases from J, leaving 13 bases between. The CDR3 contains 13 residues.

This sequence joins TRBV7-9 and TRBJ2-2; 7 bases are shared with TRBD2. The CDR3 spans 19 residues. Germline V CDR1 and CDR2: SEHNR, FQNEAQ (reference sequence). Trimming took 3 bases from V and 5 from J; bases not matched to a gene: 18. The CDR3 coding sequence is TGTGCCAGCAGCTTCGGGGCCCGGGTAGGGGAGGGCCGGACCGGGGAGCTGTTTTTT. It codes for CASSFGARVGEGRTGELFF.